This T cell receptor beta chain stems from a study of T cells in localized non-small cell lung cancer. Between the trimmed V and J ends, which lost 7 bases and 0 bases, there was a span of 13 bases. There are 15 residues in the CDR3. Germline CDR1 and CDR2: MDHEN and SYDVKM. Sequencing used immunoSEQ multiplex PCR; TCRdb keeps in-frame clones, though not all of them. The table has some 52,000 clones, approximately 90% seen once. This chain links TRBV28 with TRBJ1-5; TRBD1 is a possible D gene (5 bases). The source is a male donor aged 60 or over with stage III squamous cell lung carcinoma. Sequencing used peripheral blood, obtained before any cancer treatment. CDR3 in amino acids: CASTPAGGSNQPQHF. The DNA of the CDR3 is TGTGCCAGCACCCCCGCGGGGGGTAGCAATCAGCCCCAGCATTTT.